This T cell receptor beta chain came from a study of breast tumors, draining lymph nodes, adjacent tissues. Findings and caveats of the study: Luminal-like breast cancer showed significantly higher tumor–nontumor repertoire similarity than basal-like. The lymph node origin of tumor T cells was framed as consistent with a hypothesis, not demonstrated.

Each CDR3 protein gets one entry after TCRdb re-called the multiplex PCR reads with MiXCR. Of about 89,000 distinct CDR3 sequences in the sample, approximately 29% were seen once. Axillary draining lymph nodes of breast cancer patients supplied the node samples. This clonotype was observed many times. No antigen is known for it. Losses at the gene ends were 3 bases for V and 6 bases for J; bases not matched to a gene: 7. CDR1 and CDR2 (germline): SGDLS, YYNGEE. The CDR3 sequence is 15 residues long. The V call is TRBV9, the J call TRBJ2-3; the match to TRBD2 covers 10 bases. This clonotype was sampled from a female donor with breast cancer. Some clones in this sample may be carry-over from other donors' samples. Sequenced: axillary lymph node tissue. CDR3 nucleotides: TGTGCCAGCAGCGAAGCGGGAGGGCCAACGGATACGCAGTATTTT. This gives the protein CASSEAGGPTDTQYF.